This paragraph reports one T cell receptor beta chain. The antigen remains undetermined. Measured with immunoSEQ multiplex PCR; TCRdb has only the in-frame clones, and not every one. The sample comprises about 250,000 clones, over 75% of which are singletons, and around 11% rests with the top ten. The V end was cut by 9 bases, the J end by 2 bases, with 20 bases between. CDR1 and CDR2 (germline): MNHNY, SVGAGI (reference sequence). The CDR3 has 16 amino acids. This sample was taken from a study of cytomegalovirus exposure and HLA in healthy donors. On the study more broadly: The 90 to 150 validation repertoires were produced on the same platform as the roughly 670 repertoires of the first cohort. This was reported in a later analysis.

General study results and limits: The authors listed 180 or so TCR beta chains as cytomegalovirus-associated. Subsequent analysis revealed that first-cohort TCR clusters tended to co-occur in the approximately 120 validation repertoires. Reportedly, diagnosis of cytomegalovirus status by the classifier showed high specificity and sensitivity.

Sequencing was done on a sample of PBMCs. The V and J genes are TRBV6-6 and TRBJ2-1; D unclear. The receptor's source is a man between 18 and 35 years old in good health and CMV-seropositive. CDR3 DNA: TGTGCCAGTTTAACGACCGACCGGGCGCCCTACAATGAGCAGTTCTTC. This encodes CASLTTDRAPYNEQFF.